The T cell receptor beta chain under discussion was sequenced for a study of PD-1 and CTLA-4 blockade in melanoma. Germline assignment: CDR1 SGHAT and CDR2 FQNNGV. J lost 0 bases, V lost 5 bases, and 4 bases had no gene match. The CDR3 consists of 17 residues. Libraries were prepared by immunoSEQ multiplex PCR; TCRdb keeps only in-frame clonotypes and omits some of them. The sample includes tens of thousands of clones, approximately 90% seen only once; the top ten take approximately 8.6%. The TCR sequence derives from a human donor with melanoma. The rearrangement links TRBV11-2 to TRBJ2-1; TRBD2 matches 13 bases. The sequencing used CD8+ T cells from peripheral blood, collected from a patient given anti-PD-1 treatment. CDR3: CASSPRLAGGSYNEQFF. The CDR3 region has the DNA TGTGCCAGCAGCCCGCGACTAGCGGGGGGCTCCTACAATGAGCAGTTCTTC.